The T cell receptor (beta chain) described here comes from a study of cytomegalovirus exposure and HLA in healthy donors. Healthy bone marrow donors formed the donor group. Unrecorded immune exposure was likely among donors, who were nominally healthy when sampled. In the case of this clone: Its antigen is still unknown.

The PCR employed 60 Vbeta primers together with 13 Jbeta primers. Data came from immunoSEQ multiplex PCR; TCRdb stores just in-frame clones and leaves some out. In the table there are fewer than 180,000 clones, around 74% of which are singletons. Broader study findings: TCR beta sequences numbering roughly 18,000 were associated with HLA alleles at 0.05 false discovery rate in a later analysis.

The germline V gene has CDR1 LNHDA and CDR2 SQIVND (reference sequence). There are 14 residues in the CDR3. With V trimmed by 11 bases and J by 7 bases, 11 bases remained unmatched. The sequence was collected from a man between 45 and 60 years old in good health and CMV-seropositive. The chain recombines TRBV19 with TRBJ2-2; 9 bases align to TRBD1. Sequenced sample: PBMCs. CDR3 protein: CALRDREGGGELFF. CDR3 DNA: TGTGCCCTCAGGGACAGGGAAGGTGGCGGGGAGCTGTTTTTT.